A selection of T cell receptor beta chains follows, all from one sample in a study of a mutant IDH1 vaccine in newly diagnosed glioma. Their specific antigens are unknown. Libraries were prepared by immunoSEQ multiplex PCR; TCRdb keeps only in-frame clonotypes and omits some of them. Among 56,000 or so clones, 70% to 85% were seen once, and the ten largest hold more than 4%. Material: PBMCs, obtained from a glioma patient whose treatment included an IDH1 peptide vaccine. These receptors originate from a woman in her forties with glioma. Some clones in this sample may be carry-over from other donors' samples. Both conserved end residues are part of each CDR3. The D gene is left open where the match is weak. The size entry is marked missing in some rows and otherwise reads once, few, many or a size class.

J gene	D gene	V gene	clone size	CDR3 protein	CDR3 DNA
TRBJ1-1	-	TRBV9	-	CASSVGVGTEAFF	TGTGCCAGCAGCGTGGGGGTCGGCACTGAAGCTTTCTTT
TRBJ1-6	-	TRBV7-2	-	CASSLGGGQYSPLHF	TGTGCCAGCAGCTTAGGAGGGGGGCAGTATTCACCCCTCCACTTT
TRBJ1-1	-	TRBV5-1	-	CASSPPETGMNTEAFF	TGCGCCAGCAGCCCCCCTGAGACAGGTATGAACACTGAAGCTTTCTTT
TRBJ1-1	-	TRBV5-4	-	CASSLTENTEAFF	TGTGCCAGCAGCTTGACAGAAAACACTGAAGCTTTCTTT
TRBJ1-1	TRBD1	TRBV18	few	CASSKGANEAFF	TGTGCCAGCTCAAAGGGGGCTAATGAAGCTTTCTTT
TRBJ2-2	-	TRBV5-1	-	CASKQGEAGELFF	TGCGCCAGCAAACAGGGTGAAGCCGGGGAGCTGTTTTTT
TRBJ1-5	TRBD1	TRBV27	-	CASSLIGDRDQPQHF	TGTGCCAGCAGTTTAATAGGGGACAGGGATCAGCCCCAGCATTTT
TRBJ1-1	-	TRBV11-2	-	CASSPIMRVNTEAFF	TGTGCCAGCAGCCCCATAATGCGGGTTAACACTGAAGCTTTCTTT
TRBJ2-3	-	TRBV7-3	-	CASSLAGSTDTQYF	TGTGCCAGCAGCTTAGCGGGGAGCACAGATACGCAGTATTTT
TRBJ2-7	-	TRBV20-1	-	CSAGDYEQYF	TGCAGTGCGGGTGACTACGAGCAGTACTTC
TRBJ2-3	-	TRBV20-1	-	CSAGSQYF	TGCAGTGCGGGGTCGCAGTATTTT
TRBJ1-6	-	TRBV10-1	-	CASSEGRTGSPLHF	TGCGCCAGCAGTGAGGGACGGACTGGTTCACCCCTCCACTTT
TRBJ2-3	-	TRBV30	-	CAWSSAGPSTQYF	TGTGCCTGGAGTTCAGCAGGGCCCTCCACGCAGTATTTT
TRBJ2-5	TRBD1	TRBV18	-	CASSQLGQQETQYF	TGTGCCAGCTCACAACTGGGACAGCAAGAGACCCAGTACTTC
TRBJ1-3	-	TRBV12-5	-	CASGLVLGRFSGNTIYF	TGTGCTAGTGGTTTGGTATTGGGACGGTTCTCTGGAAACACCATATATTTT
TRBJ1-1	-	TRBV5-1	-	CASSSTTGLNTEAFF	TGCGCCAGCAGCTCTACCACGGGGCTGAACACTGAAGCTTTCTTT
TRBJ2-5	-	TRBV5-1	-	CASSFRQPHRSQYF	TGCGCCAGCAGCTTTAGACAGCCCCATCGGTCCCAGTACTTC
TRBJ2-1	-	TRBV30	-	CAWSEYGLSYNEQFF	TGTGCCTGGAGTGAGTACGGACTTTCGTACAATGAGCAGTTCTTC
TRBJ2-3	-	TRBV30	-	CAWTQGFTDTQYF	TGTGCCTGGACCCAGGGATTCACAGATACGCAGTATTTT
TRBJ1-1	-	TRBV2	-	CASRNTEAFF	TGTGCCAGCAGGAACACTGAAGCTTTCTTT
TRBJ1-2	TRBD1	TRBV7-9	-	CASSSGQGYGYTF	TGTGCCAGCAGCTCGGGACAGGGGTATGGCTACACCTTC
TRBJ2-1	-	TRBV7-3	-	CASSSRVRDEQFF	TGTGCCAGCAGCTCCAGGGTTAGGGATGAGCAGTTCTTC
TRBJ1-2	-	TRBV19	-	CASSNIDSNYGYTF	TGTGCCAGTAGCAATATCGACAGCAACTATGGCTACACCTTC
TRBJ1-5	TRBD1	TRBV4-3	few	CASSHKTGAGQPQHF	TGCGCCAGCAGCCACAAAACAGGGGCCGGGCAGCCCCAGCATTTT
TRBJ1-1	TRBD1	TRBV18	once	CASSPDRPWDRGRWTEAFF	TGTGCCAGCTCACCAGATCGTCCGTGGGACAGGGGGCGATGGACTGAAGCTTTCTTT
TRBJ1-2	-	TRBV11-2	once	CASSPWRNYGYTF	TGTGCCAGCAGCCCTTGGCGGAACTATGGCTACACCTTC
TRBJ2-7	TRBD1	TRBV15	-	CATSRGQGSYEQYF	TGTGCCACCAGCAGGGGACAGGGAAGCTACGAGCAGTACTTC
TRBJ2-1	TRBD2	TRBV14	-	CASSHPGTSGFNEQFF	TGTGCCAGCAGCCATCCCGGGACTAGCGGGTTCAATGAGCAGTTCTTC
TRBJ2-3	TRBD2	TRBV2	-	CASNGLAADTQYF	TGTGCCAGCAACGGACTAGCGGCAGATACGCAGTATTTT
TRBJ2-7	TRBD1	TRBV10-2	-	CASSGTGDEQYF	TGCGCCAGCAGTGGGACAGGGGACGAGCAGTACTTC
TRBJ2-7	TRBD2	TRBV30	-	CACSSGGSYEQYF	TGTGCCTGCTCGTCGGGGGGCTCCTACGAGCAGTACTTC
TRBJ2-1	-	TRBV5-1	-	CASSLAQLGDEQFF	TGCGCCAGCAGCTTGGCACAGTTGGGGGATGAGCAGTTCTTC
TRBJ1-1	TRBD1	TRBV7-9	few	CASSPATGWTEAFF	TGTGCCAGCAGCCCAGCGACAGGGTGGACTGAAGCTTTCTTT
TRBJ1-3	-	TRBV5-1	-	CASSLGASWQGNTIYF	TGCGCCAGCAGCTTGGGGGCCTCCTGGCAGGGAAACACCATATATTTT
TRBJ1-4	TRBD1	TRBV5-1	once	CASSSSGQGGEKLFF	TGCGCCAGCAGCTCGTCGGGACAGGGAGGCGAAAAACTGTTTTTT
TRBJ2-7	-	TRBV4-1	-	CASSQASGRRYEQYF	TGCGCCAGCAGCCAAGCTTCGGGCAGGAGATACGAGCAGTACTTC
TRBJ2-5	TRBD1	TRBV15	-	CATSRLRGQGARETQYF	TGTGCCACCAGCCGCCTCAGGGGACAGGGGGCTAGGGAGACCCAGTACTTC
TRBJ1-2	-	TRBV9	-	CASSVSSGNYGYTF	TGTGCCAGCAGCGTATCGTCAGGGAACTATGGCTACACCTTC
TRBJ1-2	-	TRBV11-2	-	CASSLDWVTGNYGYTF	TGTGCCAGCAGCTTAGATTGGGTTACAGGGAACTATGGCTACACCTTC
TRBJ2-2	TRBD1	TRBV11-2	once	CASSSGTVNTGELFF	TGTGCCAGCAGCTCCGGGACAGTGAACACCGGGGAGCTGTTTTTT
TRBJ2-1	TRBD2	TRBV6-4	-	CARRHDSLAGGRYNEQFF	TGTGCCAGACGACATGACTCGTTAGCGGGAGGGAGGTACAATGAGCAGTTCTTC
TRBJ1-4	-	TRBV30	-	CAWRAPGGEKLFF	TGTGCCTGGAGGGCCCCCGGTGGTGAAAAACTGTTTTTT
TRBJ1-2	-	TRBV10-3	-	CAISPGRDGEGYTF	TGTGCCATCAGCCCGGGCCGAGATGGGGAGGGCTACACCTTC
TRBJ2-1	TRBD2	TRBV7-9	-	CASSSQLAGAWNEQFF	TGTGCCAGCAGCTCACAACTAGCGGGGGCGTGGAATGAGCAGTTCTTC
TRBJ2-5	-	TRBV29-1	few	CSVTGSFGGLKTQYF	TGCAGCGTCACGGGTTCCTTTGGGGGCTTAAAGACCCAGTACTTC
TRBJ2-7	TRBD2	TRBV9	-	CASSSGGLAGGNHEQYF	TGTGCCAGCAGCTCAGGCGGACTAGCGGGGGGGAACCACGAGCAGTACTTC
TRBJ1-2	-	TRBV7-9	-	CASSPTIGYYGYTF	TGTGCCAGCAGCCCAACGATCGGGTATTATGGCTACACCTTC
TRBJ1-4	-	TRBV7-2	-	CASSLSRRDEKLFF	TGTGCCAGCAGCTTGAGCAGGAGGGACGAAAAACTGTTTTTT
TRBJ1-5	TRBD1	TRBV6-1	-	CASSARQGGAQPQHF	TGTGCCAGCAGTGCGCGACAGGGAGGAGCTCAGCCCCAGCATTTT
TRBJ1-2	-	TRBV7-9	once	CASTHEGALNYGYTF	TGTGCCAGCACCCACGAAGGAGCACTTAACTATGGCTACACCTTC
TRBJ2-1	-	TRBV7-9	few	CASILGGGGTYNEQFF	TGTGCCAGCATCTTGGGAGGAGGGGGGACCTACAATGAGCAGTTCTTC
TRBJ2-2	TRBD2	TRBV15	-	CATSEGGPGELFF	TGTGCCACCAGCGAGGGAGGGCCAGGGGAGCTGTTTTTT
TRBJ2-5	TRBD2	TRBV4-3	-	CASSQDRGGRETQYF	TGCGCCAGCAGCCAAGATCGCGGGGGACGGGAGACCCAGTACTTC
TRBJ1-2	-	TRBV19	-	CASSIQGTYGYTF	TGTGCCAGTAGTATCCAGGGGACCTATGGCTACACCTTC